This T cell receptor beta chain comes out of a study of cytomegalovirus exposure and HLA in healthy donors. A word on this clone: Its antigen is not known.

Whole-study results and caveats: The study recorded around 160 TCR beta chains that were cytomegalovirus-associated.

The PCR had 60 Vbeta and 13 Jbeta primers. TCRdb's table, derived via immunoSEQ multiplex PCR, lists solely in-frame clones and lacks some. The data hold roughly 160,000 clones, with 84% observed a single time. Trimming at V came to 5 bases and at J to 2 bases, leaving 8 bases not matched to a gene. The length of the CDR3 is 16 residues. Germline CDR1 and CDR2: MNHEY and SMNVEV (reference sequence). The sequence was collected from a boy between 2 and 15 years old in good health and CMV-seronegative. Sample: PBMCs. This chain uses TRBV27 with TRBJ2-3; 9 bases are shared with TRBD1. The CDR3 DNA reads TGTGCCAGCAGTCGGACCGGGACAGGGTTCACAGATACGCAGTATTTT. Translation: CASSRTGTGFTDTQYF.